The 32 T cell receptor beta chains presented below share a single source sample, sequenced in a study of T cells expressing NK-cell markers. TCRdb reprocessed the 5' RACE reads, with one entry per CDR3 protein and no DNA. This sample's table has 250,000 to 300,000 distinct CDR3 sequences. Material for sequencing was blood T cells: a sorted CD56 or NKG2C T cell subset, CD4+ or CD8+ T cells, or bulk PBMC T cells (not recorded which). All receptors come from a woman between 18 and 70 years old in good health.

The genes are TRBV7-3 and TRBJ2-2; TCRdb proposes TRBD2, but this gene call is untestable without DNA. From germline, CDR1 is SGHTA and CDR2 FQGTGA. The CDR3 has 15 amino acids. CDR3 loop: CASSFLAGNTGELFF. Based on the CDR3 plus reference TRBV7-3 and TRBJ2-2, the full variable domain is GAGVSQTPSNKVTEKGKYVELRCDPISGHTALYWYRQSLGQGPEFLIYFQGTGAADDSGLPNDRFFAVRPEGSVSTLKIQRTERGDSAVYLCASSFLAGNTGELFFGEGSRLTVL.

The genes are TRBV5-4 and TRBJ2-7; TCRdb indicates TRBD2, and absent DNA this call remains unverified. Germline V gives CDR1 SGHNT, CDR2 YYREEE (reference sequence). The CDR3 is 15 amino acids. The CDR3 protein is CASSFGGRAMDDQYF.

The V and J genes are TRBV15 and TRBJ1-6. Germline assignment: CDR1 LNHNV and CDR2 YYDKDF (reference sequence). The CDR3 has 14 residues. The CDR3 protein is CATRGGRDNSPLHF.

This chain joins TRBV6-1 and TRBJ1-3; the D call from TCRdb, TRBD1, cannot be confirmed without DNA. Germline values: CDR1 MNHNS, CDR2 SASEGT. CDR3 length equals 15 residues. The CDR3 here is CASTASGFSGNTIYF.

CDR3 region: CSARVAAKETQYF. The chain carries TRBV20-1 and TRBJ2-5. The CDR3 contains 13 residues. CDR1 and CDR2 (germline): DFQATT, SNEGSKA (reference sequence).

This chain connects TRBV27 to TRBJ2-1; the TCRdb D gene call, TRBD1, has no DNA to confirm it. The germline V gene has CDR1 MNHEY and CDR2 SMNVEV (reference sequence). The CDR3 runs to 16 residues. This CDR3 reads CASSKTLALSPLRQFF.

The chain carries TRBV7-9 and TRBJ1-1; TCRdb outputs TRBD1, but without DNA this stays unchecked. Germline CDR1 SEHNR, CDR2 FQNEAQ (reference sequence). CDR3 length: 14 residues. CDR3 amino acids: CASSLGDRNTEAFF. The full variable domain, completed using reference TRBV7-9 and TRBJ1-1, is DTGVSQNPRHKITKRGQNVTFRCDPISEHNRLYWYRQTLGQGPEFLTYFQNEAQLEKSRLLSDRFSAERPKGSFSTLEIQRTEQGDSAMYLCASSLGDRNTEAFFGQGTRLTVV.

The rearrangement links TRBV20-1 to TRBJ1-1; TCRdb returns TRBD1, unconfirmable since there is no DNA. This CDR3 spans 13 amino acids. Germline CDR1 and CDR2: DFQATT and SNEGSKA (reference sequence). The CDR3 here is CSASPGVNTEAFF.

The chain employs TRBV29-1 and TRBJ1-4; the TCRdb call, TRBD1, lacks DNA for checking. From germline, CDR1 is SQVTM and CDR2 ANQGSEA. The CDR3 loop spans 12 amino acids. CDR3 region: CSVALGDEKLFF.

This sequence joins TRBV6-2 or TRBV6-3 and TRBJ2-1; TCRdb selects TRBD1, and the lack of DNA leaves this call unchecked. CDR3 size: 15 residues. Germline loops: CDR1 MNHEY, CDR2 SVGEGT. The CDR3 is CASSYRGPSYNEQFF.

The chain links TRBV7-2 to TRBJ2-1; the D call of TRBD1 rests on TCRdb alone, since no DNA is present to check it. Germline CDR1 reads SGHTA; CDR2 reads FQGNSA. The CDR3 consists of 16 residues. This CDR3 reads CASSLTGRPAVDEQFF.

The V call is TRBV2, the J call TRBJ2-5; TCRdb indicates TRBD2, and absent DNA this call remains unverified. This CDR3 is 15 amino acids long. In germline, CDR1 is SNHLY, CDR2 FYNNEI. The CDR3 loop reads CASSEEGGGAETQYF.

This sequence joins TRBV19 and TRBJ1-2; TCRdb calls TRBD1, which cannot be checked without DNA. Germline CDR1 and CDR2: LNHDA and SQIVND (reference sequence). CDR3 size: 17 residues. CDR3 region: CASSRSDRVGANYGYTF. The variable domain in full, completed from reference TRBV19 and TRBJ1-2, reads DGGITQSPKYLFRKEGQNVTLSCEQNLNHDAMYWYRQDPGQGLRLIYYSQIVNDFQKGDIAEGYSVSREKKESFPLTVTSAQKNPTAFYLCASSRSDRVGANYGYTFGSGTRLTVV.

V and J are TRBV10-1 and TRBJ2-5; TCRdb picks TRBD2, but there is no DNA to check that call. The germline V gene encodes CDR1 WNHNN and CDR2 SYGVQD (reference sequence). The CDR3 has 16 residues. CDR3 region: CASSESASGGQETQYF.

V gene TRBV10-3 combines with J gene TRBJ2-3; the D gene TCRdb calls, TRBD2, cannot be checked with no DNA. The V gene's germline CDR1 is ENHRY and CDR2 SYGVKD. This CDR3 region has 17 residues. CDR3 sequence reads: CAISVGLAGGPTDTQYF.

CDR3 region: CSVEDTTTDTQYF. The chain links TRBV29-1 to TRBJ2-3. The V gene's germline CDR1 is SQVTM and CDR2 ANQGSEA. The CDR3 is 13 amino acids.

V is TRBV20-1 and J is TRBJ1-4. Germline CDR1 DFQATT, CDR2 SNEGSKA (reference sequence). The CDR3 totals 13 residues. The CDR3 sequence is CSAAGEGTEKLFF.

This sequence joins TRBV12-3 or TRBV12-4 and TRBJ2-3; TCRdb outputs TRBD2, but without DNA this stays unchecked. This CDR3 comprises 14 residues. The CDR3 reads CASSRGGSTDTQYF.

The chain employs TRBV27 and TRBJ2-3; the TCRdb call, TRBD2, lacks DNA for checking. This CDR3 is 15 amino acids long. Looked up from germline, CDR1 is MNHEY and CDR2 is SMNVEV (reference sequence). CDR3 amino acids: CASSLFRPTTDTQYF.

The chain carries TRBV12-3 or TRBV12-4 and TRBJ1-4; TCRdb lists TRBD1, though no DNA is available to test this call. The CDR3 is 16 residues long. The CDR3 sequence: CASSPSQPGVREKLFF.

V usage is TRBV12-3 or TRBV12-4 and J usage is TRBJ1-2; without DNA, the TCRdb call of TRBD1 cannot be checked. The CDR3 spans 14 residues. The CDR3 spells CASSLWDRGTGYTF.

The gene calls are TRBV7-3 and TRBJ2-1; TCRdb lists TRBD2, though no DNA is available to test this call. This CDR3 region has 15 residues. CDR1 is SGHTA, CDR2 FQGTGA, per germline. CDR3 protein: CASSLELAGGSEQFF.

This chain's CDR3 is CASSLERMSDTQYF. The chain carries TRBV7-9 and TRBJ2-3. Germline assignment: CDR1 SEHNR and CDR2 FQNEAQ (reference sequence). This CDR3 region has 14 residues.

The CDR3 sequence: CSARVSGSTYEQYF. The chain links TRBV20-1 to TRBJ2-7. The CDR3 covers 14 residues. From germline, CDR1 is DFQATT and CDR2 SNEGSKA (reference sequence).

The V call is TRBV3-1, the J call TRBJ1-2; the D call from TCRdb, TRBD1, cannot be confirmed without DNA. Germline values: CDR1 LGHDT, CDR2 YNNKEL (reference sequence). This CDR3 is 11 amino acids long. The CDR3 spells CASSQGGGSTF.

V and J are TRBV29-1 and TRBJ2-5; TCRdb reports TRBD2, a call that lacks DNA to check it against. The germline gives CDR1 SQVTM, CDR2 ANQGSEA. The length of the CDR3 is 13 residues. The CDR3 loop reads CSAAGSVSETQYF.

The chain's CDR3 is CASREEKGFGYTF. The chain links TRBV19 to TRBJ1-2. The CDR3 spans 13 residues. The germline V gene encodes CDR1 LNHDA and CDR2 SQIVND (reference sequence).

The CDR3 loop reads CSASQHTGLLLNEQFF. The rearrangement uses TRBV20-1 and TRBJ2-1; TCRdb gives TRBD2 as the D gene, but with no DNA this cannot be confirmed. The CDR3 runs 16 residues. Germline CDR1 DFQATT, CDR2 SNEGSKA (reference sequence).

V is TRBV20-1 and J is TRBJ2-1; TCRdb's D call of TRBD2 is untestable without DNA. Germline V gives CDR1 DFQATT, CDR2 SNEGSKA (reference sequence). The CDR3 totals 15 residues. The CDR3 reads CSARKFGGGLHEQFF.

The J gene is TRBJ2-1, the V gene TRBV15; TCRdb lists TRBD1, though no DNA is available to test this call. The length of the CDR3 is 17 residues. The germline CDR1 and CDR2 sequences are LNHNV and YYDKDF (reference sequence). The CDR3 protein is CATSSPLQGLSYNEQFF.

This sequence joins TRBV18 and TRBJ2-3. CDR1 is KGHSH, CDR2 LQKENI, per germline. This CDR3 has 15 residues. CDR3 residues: CASSPRGSSTDTQYF.

CDR3 sequence: CASSIVNREQFF. The rearrangement joins TRBV19 to TRBJ2-1. This CDR3 contains 12 residues. The germline V gene encodes CDR1 LNHDA and CDR2 SQIVND (reference sequence). Together with reference TRBV19 and TRBJ2-1, the CDR3 gives the full variable domain: DGGITQSPKYLFRKEGQNVTLSCEQNLNHDAMYWYRQDPGQGLRLIYYSQIVNDFQKGDIAEGYSVSREKKESFPLTVTSAQKNPTAFYLCASSIVNREQFFGPGTRLTVL.